This T cell receptor beta chain was recovered during a study of T cells after yellow fever vaccination. Study at large: For low cell numbers, libraries were made with SMART-Seq v4 Ultra Low Input. The study, taken as a whole, reports: Booster sampling recovered most clones from primary vaccination (around 97% CD4, around 88% CD8).

Synthesis of TCR cDNA relied on 5'RACE template switching, which attached a universal primer site and UMIs. TCRdb recomputed calls from the 5' RACE reads with MiXCR, one row per CDR3 protein. The data contain fewer than 400,000 distinct CDR3 sequences, 6.2% of them singletons. The germline gives CDR1 MNHEY, CDR2 SMNVEV (reference sequence). Trimming at V came to 3 bases and at J to 3 bases, leaving 9 bases not matched to a gene. This CDR3 contains 19 residues. This clonotype was counted only a few times. Antigen specificity is unknown. V gene TRBV27 combines with J gene TRBJ2-2; 14 bases agree with TRBD2. The sample here was PBMCs, taken 5 days after the yellow fever booster vaccination. The sequence was obtained from a man aged 25-45 years who received the YFV17D yellow fever vaccine. DNA for the CDR3: TGTGCCAGCAGTTTTTATCTGGGACTAGCGGGAGAGGACACCGGGGAGCTGTTTTTT. Translation gives CASSFYLGLAGEDTGELFF.